The clone carrying this TCR beta chain was seen only a few times. This sample was included in a study of patients and donors after allogeneic stem cell transplantation. Germline CDR1 SQVTM, CDR2 ANQGSEA. This CDR3 contains 13 residues. The V gene lost 7 bases and the J gene lost 5 bases, with 17 bases spanning the gap. One entry per CDR3 protein results from TCRdb running MiXCR on the RT-PCR reads. The sample yields approximately 150,000 distinct CDR3 sequences, 24% seen once. Sequences were obtained from blood, either unsorted or a sorted T cell fraction (not recorded which). The chain uses TRBV29-1 and TRBJ1-1; possibly TRBD1 for D (5 bases). The TCR comes from a human donor who was either an allogeneic HSCT recipient or a stem cell or donor lymphocyte infusion donor (not recorded which). It is not recorded whose cells these are; they may come from a transplant donor. DNA of the CDR3: TGCAGCGCCTGGAGAACTCCAGGGACTGAAGCTTTCTTT. Translating it yields CSAWRTPGTEAFF.